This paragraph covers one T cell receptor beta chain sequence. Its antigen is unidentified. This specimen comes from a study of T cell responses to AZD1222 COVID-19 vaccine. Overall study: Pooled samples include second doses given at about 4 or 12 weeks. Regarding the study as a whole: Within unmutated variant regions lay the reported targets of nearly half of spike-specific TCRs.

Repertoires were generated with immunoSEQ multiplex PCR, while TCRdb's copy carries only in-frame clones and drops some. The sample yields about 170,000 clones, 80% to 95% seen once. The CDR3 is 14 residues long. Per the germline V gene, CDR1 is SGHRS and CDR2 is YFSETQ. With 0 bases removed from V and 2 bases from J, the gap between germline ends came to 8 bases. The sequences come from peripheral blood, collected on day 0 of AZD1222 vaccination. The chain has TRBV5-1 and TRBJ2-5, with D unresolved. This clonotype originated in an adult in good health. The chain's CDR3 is CASSLVVQQETQYF. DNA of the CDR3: TGCGCCAGCAGCTTGGTGGTACAGCAAGAGACCCAGTACTTC.